This T cell receptor (beta chain) came from a study of cytomegalovirus exposure and HLA in healthy donors. Germline V lookup: CDR1 SGHRS, CDR2 YFSETQ. The CDR3 covers 15 residues. V shed 0 bases and J shed 2 bases, with 11 bases lying between them. Details on this clone: The antigen remains unidentified.

The study, taken as a whole, reports: Prior analysis indicated that the majority of TCR beta V segments exhibited productivity approximately 87% or approximately 30% of the time.

In the PCR, 60 Vbeta and 13 Jbeta primers were used. Libraries were prepared by immunoSEQ multiplex PCR; TCRdb keeps only in-frame clonotypes and omits some of them. The sample data list roughly 100,000 clones. This receptor was identified in a man in his forties in good health and CMV-seronegative. This chain uses TRBV5-1 with TRBJ2-5, with D maybe TRBD2 (6 bases). Sequences were obtained from PBMCs. The CDR3 region has the DNA TGCGCCAGCAGCTTGGGGGTGGGAGGACAAGAGACCCAGTACTTC. Protein sequence: CASSLGVGGQETQYF.